The 8 T cell receptor beta chains in this list originate from one sample, sequenced in a study of blood T cells in healthy people across ages. PCR was performed a second time for 7 to 11 cycles using a sample-barcoded 5' primer and a J-beta primer mix. TCRdb analysed the 5' RACE reads with MiXCR anew, one entry per CDR3 protein. The sample lists under 2,000,000 distinct CDR3 sequences; around 48% were seen once. Sequenced: blood. The receptors originated from a woman in her thirties or forties in good health.

Concerning this clonotype itself: At one boundary the junction diverges from the germline segment, which might be a read error. V gene TRBV7-2 combines with J gene TRBJ2-3, with 12 bases fitting TRBD2. The V gene's germline CDR1 is SGHTA and CDR2 FQGNSA. The CDR3 runs 16 residues. The CDR3 nucleotides are TGTGCCAGCAGCTTAGGACTAGCGGGGGCCACAGATACGCAGTCTTTT. Its translation: CASSLGLAGATDTQSF. The full variable domain, rest sourced from reference TRBV7-2 and TRBJ2-3, is GAGVSQSPSNKVTEKGKDVELRCDPISGHTALYWYRQSLGQGLEFLIYFQGNSAPDKSGLPSDRFSAERTGGSVSTLTIQRTQQEDSAVYLCASSLGLAGATDTQSFGPGTRLTVL.

Comment on this clonotype: Germline and junction disagree at one end, which may indicate a read error. CDR3 bases: TGTGCCATCAGGGGGGGCGCATCTGAGGCCAACGTCCTGACTTTC. Translation gives CAIRGGASEANVLTF. This chain connects TRBV7-2 to TRBJ2-6; D is possibly TRBD1 or TRBD2 (7 bases each). CDR1 SGHTA and CDR2 FQGNSA come from the germline V gene. This CDR3 region has 15 residues.

The count of this clonotype is one. The junction and the germline gene differ at one end; a read error may be behind it. The rearrangement uses TRBV12-3 or TRBV12-4 and TRBJ2-1; TRBD1 agrees at 7 bases. The CDR3 extends over 14 amino acids. CDR3 amino acids: CAISFVAGGNEQFF. In nucleotides, the CDR3 is TGTGCCATCAGTTTTGTTGCAGGGGGCAATGAGCAGTTCTTC.

Only a few counts were recorded for this clonotype. The chain joins TRBV7-8 to TRBJ2-3; 9 positions agree with TRBD2. The germline V gene encodes CDR1 SGHVS and CDR2 FQNEAQ. The CDR3 runs to 16 residues. V lost 5 bases and J lost 2; bases outside the gene matches: 8. The CDR3 DNA follows: TGTGCCAGCAGCCCATGGACTAGCGTGCTCACAGATACGCAGTATTTT. Translating it yields CASSPWTSVLTDTQYF.

The chain's CDR3 is CASSLVGGEVNTEAFF. The CDR3 DNA reads TGTGCCAGCAGCTTAGTTGGGGGAGAGGTGAACACTGAAGCTTTCTTT. J is TRBJ1-1 and V is TRBV7-8, with D tentatively TRBD1 (5 bases). V was pared by 1 base and J by 0 bases, with 12 bases between. The CDR3 spans 16 residues. Germline V lookup: CDR1 SGHVS, CDR2 FQNEAQ.

The chain links TRBV11-3 to TRBJ1-1; possible D gene TRBD1, 5 bases. Germline-derived CDR1 and CDR2 are SGHNT and YENEEA. With 6 bases removed from V and 0 bases from J, the gap between germline ends came to 11 bases. This CDR3 has 14 amino acids. For the CDR3, the DNA is TGTGCCAGCAGTGACGGGGGGGTGAACACTGAAGCTTTCTTT. As protein: CASSDGGVNTEAFF.

This chain joins TRBV6-1 and TRBJ1-1; unclear D gene. V gave up 7 bases and J gave up 0 bases, with 12 bases separating them. The CDR3 length is 14 residues. Per the germline V gene, CDR1 is MNHNS and CDR2 is SASEGT. The CDR3 nucleotides read TGTGCCAGCAACCCTTCGGGCCTGAACACTGAAGCTTTCTTT. Encoded protein: CASNPSGLNTEAFF.

The J gene is TRBJ2-7, the V gene TRBV7-8, with 9 bases lining up with TRBD1. In germline, CDR1 is SGHVS, CDR2 FQNEAQ. The CDR3 runs to 13 residues. The J segment lost 6 bases and the V segment lost 2 bases, leaving 2 bases of the junction unmatched. This CDR3 is CASSLMDRGEQYF. The CDR3 DNA reads as TGTGCCAGCAGCTTAATGGACAGGGGCGAGCAGTACTTC.